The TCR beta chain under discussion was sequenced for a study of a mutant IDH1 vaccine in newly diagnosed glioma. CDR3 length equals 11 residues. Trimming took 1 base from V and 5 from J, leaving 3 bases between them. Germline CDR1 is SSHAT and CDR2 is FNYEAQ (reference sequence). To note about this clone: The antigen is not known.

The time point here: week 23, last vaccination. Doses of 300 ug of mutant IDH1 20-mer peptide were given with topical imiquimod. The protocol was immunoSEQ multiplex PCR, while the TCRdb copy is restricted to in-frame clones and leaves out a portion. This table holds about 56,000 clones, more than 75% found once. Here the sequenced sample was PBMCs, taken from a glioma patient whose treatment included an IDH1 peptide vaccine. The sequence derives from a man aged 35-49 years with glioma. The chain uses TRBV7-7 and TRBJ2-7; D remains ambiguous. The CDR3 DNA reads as TGTGCCAGCAGCTTAGAACACGAGCAGTACTTC. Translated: CASSLEHEQYF.